The TCR beta chain under discussion was sequenced for a study of identical twins. TCRdb processed the 5' RACE reads anew with MiXCR; each CDR3 protein has one entry. Of 510,000 or so distinct CDR3 sequences in the sample, 15% were seen once. The data also belong to a second study, concerning yellow fever vaccine responses in identical twins.

This clonotype was obtained from a woman younger than 30 in good health. The sequencing sample was made of CD4+ T cells sorted from blood.

This chain's CDR3 is CASSGDSPHGYTF. The CDR3 DNA reads as TGTGCCAGCAGCGGGGACAGCCCTCATGGCTACACCTTC. The rearrangement uses TRBV3-1 and TRBJ1-2; 7 nucleotides agree with TRBD1. V shed 5 bases and J 6 bases; nucleotides not matched to a gene: 6. CDR1 and CDR2 from the germline V gene are LGHDT and YNNKEL (reference sequence). The CDR3 is 13 residues long.